Presented here are 11 T cell receptor beta chains from one specimen sequenced in a study of CD8 T cells in Susac syndrome. A quantity of roughly 0.5 to 1 ug RNA underwent reverse transcription using random hexamers. TCRdb processed the immunoSEQ multiplex PCR reads anew with MiXCR; each CDR3 protein has one entry. Among 150,000 to 190,000 distinct CDR3 sequences listed, roughly 94% were seen once. What was sequenced was CD8+ T cells from PBMCs. All receptors come from a human donor with multiple sclerosis.

The chain has TRBV7-2 and TRBJ2-1; 7 bases fit TRBD1. The junction had 7 bases not matched to a gene; V was cut back by 0 bases and J by 2 bases. CDR3 length equals 17 residues. From germline, CDR1 is SGHTA and CDR2 FQGNSA. The DNA for the CDR3 is TGTGCCAGCAGCTTAGCGTCGGTGACAGGGCCCTACAATGAGCAGTTCTTC. Translating it yields CASSLASVTGPYNEQFF.

This clonotype has a single count. The chain employs TRBV7-9 and TRBJ2-7; unclear D gene. CDR3 length equals 12 residues. Between the trimmed V and J ends, which lost 2 bases and 5 bases, there was a span of 7 bases. CDR1 is SEHNR and CDR2 is FQNEAQ in the germline V gene (reference sequence). Here the CDR3 reads CASSLTRDEQYF. CDR3 DNA sequence: TGTGCCAGCAGCTTAACCCGAGACGAGCAGTACTTC. The full variable domain, completed using reference TRBV7-9 and TRBJ2-7, is DTGVSQNPRHKITKRGQNVTFRCDPISEHNRLYWYRQTLGQGPEFLTYFQNEAQLEKSRLLSDRFSAERPKGSFSTLEIQRTEQGDSAMYLCASSLTRDEQYFGPGTRLTVT.

The V gene is TRBV7-8, the J gene TRBJ2-3, with D possibly being TRBD2 (5 bases). This CDR3 contains 17 residues. Germline V gene data show CDR1 as SGHVS and CDR2 as FQNEAQ. V lost 0 bases and J lost 1, with 14 bases in between. For the CDR3, the DNA is TGTGCCAGCAGCTTAGCGATGGCCGGGATCGGCACAGATACGCAGTATTTT. This translates into CASSLAMAGIGTDTQYF.

The chain combines TRBV20-1 with TRBJ2-5, with a tentative D call TRBD1 (5 bases). Germline V lookup: CDR1 DFQATT, CDR2 SNEGSKA (reference sequence). V lost 1 base, J lost 3 bases, and 9 bases lay in between. The CDR3 sequence is 13 residues long. The CDR3 DNA sequence: TGCAGTGCTAGAGGTGTAGGGGAAGAGACCCAGTACTTC. Translating gives CSARGVGEETQYF.

The chain carries TRBV18 and TRBJ2-2; no clear D gene. CDR1 and CDR2 from the germline V gene are KGHSH and LQKENI. CDR3 length: 14 residues. The V and J ends lost 4 bases and 7 bases respectively, with 13 bases between them. The DNA of the CDR3 is TGTGCCAGCTCACGGGCAAAAAACGGCGGGGAGCTGTTTTTT. It encodes CASSRAKNGGELFF.

The chain couples TRBV20-1 to TRBJ1-1, with TRBD1 matching over 8 bases. CDR3 length: 14 residues. The germline gives CDR1 DFQATT, CDR2 SNEGSKA (reference sequence). J was trimmed by 0 bases and V by 3 bases; bases with no gene match: 3. CDR3 bases: TGCAGTGCTAGGGACAGGGACATGAACACTGAAGCTTTCTTT. As protein: CSARDRDMNTEAFF.

V is TRBV20-1 and J is TRBJ1-2; weak D call: TRBD1 (5 bases). Germline V gene sequence: CDR1 DFQATT, CDR2 SNEGSKA (reference sequence). The V end was cut by 4 bases, the J end by 3 bases, with 12 bases between. This CDR3 has 13 amino acids. This CDR3 reads CSAKLVGDYGYTF. The CDR3 bases are TGCAGTGCTAAGTTAGTGGGGGACTATGGCTACACCTTC.

The rearrangement uses TRBV7-9 and TRBJ2-1; the D is unclear. The CDR3 totals 12 residues. CDR1 and CDR2 (germline): SEHNR, FQNEAQ (reference sequence). V was clipped by 0 bases and J by 8 bases, with 5 bases between them. The CDR3 sequence is CASSLALDEQFF. For the CDR3, the DNA is TGTGCCAGCAGCTTAGCGTTGGATGAGCAGTTCTTC.

This clonotype has a single count. The J gene is TRBJ1-1, the V gene TRBV7-9; 9 bases match TRBD1. The CDR3 covers 15 residues. Trimming cost V 4 bases and J 4 bases; bases outside gene matches: 7. From germline, CDR1 is SEHNR and CDR2 FQNEAQ (reference sequence). In nucleotides, the CDR3 is TGTGCCAGCAGCTCCCCCGGGACAGGGTCCACTGAAGCTTTCTTT. Translating it yields CASSSPGTGSTEAFF.

The chain uses TRBV9 and TRBJ1-2; TRBD1 matches at 8 bases. V dropped 1 base and J dropped 3; count of bases not matched to a gene: 5. The CDR3 has 15 residues. CDR1 is SGDLS, CDR2 YYNGEE, per germline. This CDR3 is CASSVQGAQDYGYTF. DNA for the CDR3: TGTGCCAGCAGCGTACAGGGGGCTCAGGACTATGGCTACACCTTC.

This clonotype occurred once. The CDR3 DNA follows: TGCAGTGCTAGACCTAAACGACTAGCGGGGACCTACGAGCAGTACTTC. It encodes CSARPKRLAGTYEQYF. The rearrangement uses TRBV20-1 and TRBJ2-7; 11 nucleotides match TRBD2. This CDR3 has 16 residues. Germline CDR1 reads DFQATT; CDR2 reads SNEGSKA (reference sequence). Trimming cost V 2 bases and J 2 bases; bases outside gene matches: 8.